This is a list of T cell receptor beta chains from one sample in a study. TCRdb recomputed calls from the RT-PCR reads with MiXCR, one row per CDR3 protein. The profile shows approximately 720,000 distinct CDR3 sequences, approximately 15% of them singletons. Input material: memory CD4+ T cells from blood. These receptors originate from a female donor in good health, serving as a healthy control. Both conserved end residues are part of each CDR3. Each record gives: J gene, V gene, clone size, D gene, CDR3 protein, CDR3 DNA. A D gene is named only where the DNA matches it firmly. A row's size may be missing; if present it is once, few, many or a size class.

TRBJ2-1 TRBV28 . TRBD1 CASTQGQTPGNEQFF TGTGCCAGCACCCAGGGACAGACACCGGGGAATGAGCAGTTCTTC
TRBJ1-6 TRBV27 . . CASSLSRVDSPLHF TGTGCCAGCAGTTTATCTAGGGTGGATTCACCCCTCCACTTT
TRBJ2-3 TRBV20-1 many TRBD2 CSATGLAGVAETQYF TGCAGTGCTACGGGACTAGCGGGGGTTGCGGAGACGCAGTATTTT
TRBJ2-4 TRBV30 few TRBD2 CAWSLAGGTGNIQYF TGTGCCTGGAGTTTAGCGGGAGGGACGGGAAACATTCAGTACTTC
TRBJ2-3 TRBV7-2 . . CASSLQGRAAGDTQYF TGTGCCAGCAGCCTTCAGGGTCGGGCGGCGGGAGATACGCAGTATTTT
TRBJ2-5 TRBV4-2 few TRBD2 CASSPYLAGPQETQYF TGTGCCAGCAGCCCTTATCTAGCGGGCCCCCAAGAGACCCAGTACTTC
TRBJ2-7 TRBV7-2 few TRBD1 CASSEGQGGYEQYF TGTGCCAGCAGCGAGGGACAGGGCGGCTACGAGCAGTACTTC
TRBJ2-3 TRBV20-1 many TRBD2 CSAGLALGDTQYF TGCAGTGCTGGACTAGCTTTGGGAGATACGCAGTATTTT
TRBJ2-5 TRBV20-1 . TRBD2 CSAFPGLALLQETQYF TGCAGTGCTTTCCCGGGACTAGCGCTACTGCAAGAGACCCAGTACTTC
TRBJ1-4 TRBV10-3 many . CAIGSGLNEKLFF TGTGCCATCGGGAGCGGACTTAATGAAAAACTGTTTTTT
TRBJ1-1 TRBV11-2 few . CASSQMRNTEAFF TGTGCCAGCAGCCAAATGAGGAACACTGAAGCTTTCTTT
TRBJ1-2 TRBV6-5 . TRBD1 CASSYSPGQGPPAGYTF TGTGCCAGCAGTTACTCCCCAGGACAGGGGCCTCCCGCTGGCTACACCTTC
TRBJ2-2 TRBV19 . . CASLLGDQNTGELFF TGTGCCAGTTTATTAGGGGATCAAAACACCGGGGAGCTGTTTTTT
TRBJ1-1 TRBV12-3/TRBV12-4 . . CASSNYGTEAFF TGTGCCAGCAGCAACTATGGCACTGAAGCTTTCTTT
TRBJ1-5 TRBV20-1 many . CSARDFGLSNQPQHF TGCAGTGCTAGAGATTTCGGGCTTAGCAATCAGCCCCAGCATTTT
TRBJ2-7 TRBV10-3 many . CAISELNEQYF TGTGCCATCAGTGAGTTGAACGAGCAGTACTTC
TRBJ1-1 TRBV18 few . CASSPRTPGDTEAFF TGTGCCAGCTCACCTCGGACCCCCGGCGACACTGAAGCTTTCTTT
TRBJ2-3 TRBV7-2 . TRBD2 CASRGPGLAGGVTQYF TGTGCCAGCAGGGGGCCGGGACTAGCGGGAGGAGTTACGCAGTATTTT
TRBJ2-3 TRBV29-1 . . CSVGLSGATDTQYF TGCAGCGTTGGGCTTTCGGGGGCTACAGATACGCAGTATTTT
TRBJ2-2 TRBV6-1 . TRBD1 CASSPQLGQGSTGELFF TGTGCCAGCAGTCCCCAACTAGGACAGGGGTCCACCGGGGAGCTGTTTTTT
TRBJ1-5 TRBV5-1 many . CASSSGGIGQPQHF TGCGCCAGCAGCTCAGGTGGGATAGGTCAGCCCCAGCATTTT
TRBJ1-1 TRBV3-1 . TRBD1 CASSQGTGGDTEAFF TGTGCCAGCAGCCAAGGGACAGGGGGTGACACTGAAGCTTTCTTT
TRBJ1-5 TRBV25-1 few . CASSESQYEPQHF TGTGCCAGCAGTGAATCGCAATATGAGCCCCAGCATTTT
TRBJ2-7 TRBV20-1 . . CSHFRDISYEQYF TGCAGTCACTTTCGGGACATCTCCTACGAGCAGTACTTC
TRBJ2-5 TRBV6-1 few . CASSGRETGKETQYF TGTGCCAGCAGTGGGCGGGAGACAGGGAAAGAGACCCAGTACTTC
TRBJ1-2 TRBV7-8 . . CASSSVGGIPNYGYTF TGTGCCAGCAGCTCCGTGGGGGGGATTCCTAACTATGGCTACACCTTC
TRBJ2-7 TRBV12-3/TRBV12-4 few . CASSWVNSYEQYF TGTGCCAGCAGTTGGGTCAACTCCTACGAGCAGTACTTC
TRBJ1-5 TRBV20-1 few . CSAREQVSNQPQHF TGCAGTGCTAGAGAACAGGTTAGCAATCAGCCCCAGCATTTT